Shown below are 19 T cell receptor beta chains from a single sample sequenced in a study of T cells in Graves' hyperthyroidism and ophthalmopathy. RNA transcripts gave rise to amplified TCR beta CDR3 regions. The TCR CDR3 was amplified in a first-round RT-PCR using the HTBI primer set. Via MiXCR, TCRdb re-called the multiplex PCR reads, giving one row per CDR3 protein. Of approximately 720,000 distinct CDR3 sequences listed, over 15% are singletons. The sequenced sample was blood. The receptors come from a woman in her fifties or sixties with Graves' hyperthyroidism that later progressed to Graves' ophthalmopathy.

The chain is built from TRBV24-1 and TRBJ1-5; D might be TRBD1 (5 bases). The CDR3 has 13 amino acids. Looked up from germline, CDR1 is KGHDR and CDR2 is SFDVKD. V lost 9 bases to trimming and J lost 3 bases, with 11 bases between them. The CDR3 loop is CATSLGHNQPQHF. In DNA form, the CDR3 reads TGTGCCACCTCTTTGGGGCACAATCAGCCCCAGCATTTT.

In this sample, this clonotype turned up many times. The V call is TRBV5-1, the J call TRBJ2-3, with 7 bases matching TRBD2. The CDR3 runs 17 residues. With V trimmed by 1 base and J by 2 bases, 10 bases remained unmatched. The germline V gene has CDR1 SGHRS and CDR2 YFSETQ. CDR3 sequence (DNA): TGCGCCAGCAGCTTGTGGGGCGGGGGAACTCTCACAGATACGCAGTATTTT. Translation gives CASSLWGGGTLTDTQYF. Based on the CDR3 plus reference TRBV5-1 and TRBJ2-3, the full variable domain is KAGVTQTPRYLIKTRGQQVTLSCSPISGHRSVSWYQQTPGQGLQFLFEYFSETQRNKGNFPGRFSGRQFSNSRSEMNVSTLELGDSALYLCASSLWGGGTLTDTQYFGPGTRLTVL.

This clonotype was recorded a few times. The CDR3 sequence is CATKSGDTGELFF. DNA of the CDR3: TGTGCCACTAAGTCGGGTGACACCGGGGAGCTGTTTTTT. The chain links TRBV24-1 to TRBJ2-2; D ambiguous. The CDR3 length is 13 residues. V was pared by 10 bases and J by 3 bases, with 11 bases between. Germline-derived CDR1 and CDR2 are KGHDR and SFDVKD.

The CDR3 loop reads CATSDQTWTSGSTDTQYF. In DNA form, the CDR3 reads TGTGCCACCAGTGACCAGACTTGGACTAGCGGTAGCACAGATACGCAGTATTTT. The gene calls are TRBV24-1 and TRBJ2-3; 10 bases agree with TRBD2. The germline CDR1 and CDR2 sequences are KGHDR and SFDVKD. The trim removed 4 bases at V and 0 bases at J, leaving 9 bases unmatched. The CDR3 has 18 residues.

This chain uses TRBV20-1 with TRBJ1-6; D gene unclear. Germline V CDR1 and CDR2: DFQATT, SNEGSKA (reference sequence). The CDR3 has 17 amino acids. V dropped 5 bases and J dropped 0 bases, with 17 bases sitting between them. The CDR3 is CSAGVGDASSYNSPLHF. CDR3 sequence (DNA): TGCAGTGCTGGCGTTGGAGACGCGAGCTCCTATAATTCACCCCTCCACTTT.

The chain has TRBV6-1 and TRBJ2-3; TRBD1 agrees at 8 bases. The CDR3 length is 14 residues. The germline V gene encodes CDR1 MNHNS and CDR2 SASEGT. Trimming removed 1 base from V and 7 bases from J; junction bases left unmatched: 4. The CDR3 sequence: CASSEDRGIHTQYF. The CDR3 DNA sequence: TGTGCCAGCAGTGAAGACAGGGGGATACATACGCAGTATTTT.

This clonotype was observed a handful of times. The genes are TRBV2 and TRBJ2-3; no reliable D call. The germline CDR1 and CDR2 sequences are SNHLY and FYNNEI. Between the trimmed V and J ends, which lost 7 bases and 8 bases, there was a span of 13 bases. This CDR3 region has 12 residues. CDR3 sequence: CASTPLGVTQYF. The CDR3 DNA is TGTGCCAGCACCCCCCTAGGTGTTACGCAGTATTTT.

This clonotype came up many times. The chain combines TRBV2 with TRBJ2-2, with 8 positions matching TRBD1. The germline gives CDR1 SNHLY, CDR2 FYNNEI. The length of the CDR3 is 13 residues. V was pared by 6 bases and J by 4 bases, with 1 base of the junction left unmatched. CDR3 bases: TGTGCCAGCAGACAGGGGGTCACCGGGGAGCTGTTTTTT. Translation gives CASRQGVTGELFF.

The V call is TRBV7-9, the J call TRBJ1-4; D perhaps matches TRBD1 (6 bases). Germline V gene sequence: CDR1 SEHNR, CDR2 FQNEAQ (reference sequence). The CDR3 extends over 15 amino acids. V shed 4 bases and J shed 6 bases, with 15 bases lying between them. CDR3 amino acids: CASSSPTGTDEKLFF. The DNA for the CDR3 is TGTGCCAGCAGCTCCCCTACAGGGACGGATGAAAAACTGTTTTTT.

This clonotype was seen repeatedly, ten times or more. V gene TRBV3-1 combines with J gene TRBJ2-5, with D maybe TRBD2 (5 bases). Deletions cut 6 bases from V and 7 bases from J, with 24 bases between. CDR3 length: 16 residues. Germline lookup yields CDR1 LGHDT and CDR2 YNNKEL (reference sequence). CDR3 nucleotide sequence: TGTGCCAGCAGTTCCCGAGGAGGTAGTCCGACGGTGACCCAGTACTTC. Its protein is CASSSRGGSPTVTQYF.

The chain carries TRBV2 and TRBJ1-5, with 8 bases identical to TRBD1. V lost 8 bases and J lost 0; bases outside the gene matches: 6. CDR3 size: 15 residues. Germline V gene sequence: CDR1 SNHLY, CDR2 FYNNEI. As DNA, the CDR3 is TGTGCCAGCCTGGACAGGGTGTATAGCAATCAGCCCCAGCATTTT. Translation gives CASLDRVYSNQPQHF.

The chain carries TRBV27 and TRBJ1-5; 7 bases match TRBD1. The CDR3 extends over 15 amino acids. With 6 bases clipped from V and 5 bases from J, the junction kept 10 bases outside the gene matches. Germline V gives CDR1 MNHEY, CDR2 SMNVEV (reference sequence). CDR3 region: CASSQIRDRYQPQHF. CDR3 bases: TGTGCCAGCAGCCAGATCCGGGACAGATATCAGCCCCAGCATTTT.

The gene calls are TRBV9 and TRBJ2-3, with TRBD2 matching 7 bases. The ends lost 0 bases at V and 4 bases at J; junction bases unmatched: 5. Germline loops: CDR1 SGDLS, CDR2 YYNGEE. The CDR3 is made up of 15 amino acids. The CDR3 DNA reads TGTGCCAGCAGCGTAGGACTAGCAGACTCAGATACGCAGTATTTT. Its protein product is CASSVGLADSDTQYF.

The chain is built from TRBV2 and TRBJ2-7; D call uncertain. V shed 5 bases and J shed 6 bases, with 8 bases lying between them. Per the germline V gene, CDR1 is SNHLY and CDR2 is FYNNEI. The CDR3 sequence is 11 residues long. The CDR3: CASSSWGEQYF. The DNA of the CDR3 is TGTGCCAGCAGTAGCTGGGGCGAGCAGTACTTC.

The table lists this clonotype with many counts. This chain joins TRBV18 and TRBJ1-1; perhaps TRBD1 as D (5 bases). The CDR3 has 15 amino acids. Germline-derived CDR1 and CDR2 are KGHSH and LQKENI. The V end was cut by 3 bases, the J end by 4 bases, with 15 bases between. The CDR3 loop is CASSPRGTAGTEAFF. CDR3 coding DNA: TGTGCCAGCTCACCCCGCGGGACGGCGGGCACTGAAGCTTTCTTT.

This clonotype was recorded at least ten times. V and J are TRBV7-3 and TRBJ2-1; 8 nucleotides align to TRBD2. V trimming: 4 bases; J trimming: 0 bases; junction bases outside the gene matches: 5. The germline gives CDR1 SGHTA, CDR2 FQGTGA. The CDR3 is 16 amino acids. CDR3 in amino acids: CASSYSGASSYNEQFF. The DNA for the CDR3 is TGTGCCAGCAGCTATAGCGGGGCGAGCTCCTACAATGAGCAGTTCTTC.

The rearrangement uses TRBV27 and TRBJ2-3; D not certain. Per the germline V gene, CDR1 is MNHEY and CDR2 is SMNVEV (reference sequence). Trimming shortened V by 2 bases and J by 7 bases, and 10 bases separated the two germline ends. The CDR3 length is 13 residues. For the CDR3, the DNA is TGTGCCAGCAGTTTAGGCCCAGATAATACGCAGTATTTT. Encoded protein: CASSLGPDNTQYF.

This clonotype was found many times. The chain recombines TRBV20-1 with TRBJ1-4; maybe TRBD1 (5 bases). Germline V CDR1 and CDR2: DFQATT, SNEGSKA (reference sequence). V was shortened by 6 bases and J by 0 bases, with 14 bases between the two germline ends. The CDR3 is made up of 15 amino acids. For the CDR3, the DNA is TGCAGTGCGATTGACTCGACAGCAACTAATGAAAAACTGTTTTTT. Translating gives CSAIDSTATNEKLFF.

At least ten counts were recorded for this clonotype. The chain is built from TRBV6-1 and TRBJ1-4; a possible D gene is TRBD1 (5 bases). This CDR3 has 17 amino acids. Germline-derived CDR1 and CDR2 are MNHNS and SASEGT. Trimming removed 4 bases at V and 0 bases at J, with 15 bases between. The CDR3 nucleotides read TGTGCCAGCAGTGTCCGGGGCCGGTCTGCAACTAATGAAAAACTGTTTTTT. Amino acids: CASSVRGRSATNEKLFF.